The clone carrying this TCR beta chain was picked up a small number of times. Its matching antigen is unknown. The data originate from a study of post-analysis software for immune sequencing data. The V and J ends lost 3 bases and 1 base respectively, with 11 bases between them. Germline CDR1 reads SGHTA; CDR2 reads FQGNSA. The CDR3 runs to 15 residues. The authors incorporated unique molecular identifiers into the TCR beta cDNA libraries. A population of roughly 0.95 to 10 million T cells gave rise to 450,000 to 500,000 cDNA molecules. TCRdb reprocessed the PCR reads via MiXCR and lists one record per CDR3 protein. The table includes fewer than 850,000 distinct CDR3 sequences, 30% detected once. Broader study findings: Samples prepared in the same batch strongly co-clustered by F measure. Elevated frequency relative to controls characterized roughly five TRBV segments in patients, TRBV5-6, TRBV5-1 and TRBV20-1 among them.

Sequencing input: blood. This TCR was recovered from a girl aged 5-17 years with multiple sclerosis. The rearrangement links TRBV7-2 to TRBJ2-3, with D possibly TRBD2 on 5 matching bases. CDR3 in DNA: TGTACCAGCAGCTTTGCCCCGCGGGGCACAGATACGCAGTATTTT. Translation gives CTSSFAPRGTDTQYF.